This TCR beta chain was observed in a study of radiation and T cells in renal cell carcinoma. The overall study: Nephrectomy followed 15 Gy stereotactic body radiation by 4 weeks. Study results and limitations: Top tumor clonotypes rose in blood 2 weeks post-radiation, then contracted.

Per the germline V gene, CDR1 is MNHEY and CDR2 is SMNVEV (reference sequence). Trimming removed 4 bases at V and 2 bases at J, with 8 bases between. The CDR3 is made up of 13 amino acids. Details on this clone: Its cognate antigen is unknown.

Generated by immunoSEQ multiplex PCR, the TCRdb table keeps only in-frame clones and is missing some. The data show approximately 150,000 clones, around 89% seen once. The sample's time point: baseline pretreatment blood. Treatment in this sample: 15 Gy SBRT to primary tumor, nephrectomy 4 weeks later. Serial blood draws occurred at baseline and 2 and 4 weeks post-SBRT. The tumor was a clear cell renal cell carcinoma. The receptor's source is a woman in her 70s with renal cell carcinoma. Sequencing used blood, obtained from a patient whose treatment included radiotherapy and nephrectomy. This chain joins TRBV27 and TRBJ1-2; D ambiguous. The CDR3 DNA sequence: TGTGCCAGCAGTTCGATTCTAAACTATGGCTACACCTTC. Amino acid sequence: CASSSILNYGYTF.